This T cell receptor (beta chain) was sequenced during a study of spatial heterogeneity in lung cancer. Background on the study: In the raw reads, each unique TCR and UMI combination was present more than ten times on average. Findings of the study overall: Whereas they appeared in blood less at follow-up, ubiquitous expanded tumor TCRs appeared there more at resection.

TCR cDNA molecules were tagged individually, and each one carried a unique molecular identifier. Each CDR3 protein gets one entry after TCRdb re-called the 5' RACE reads with MiXCR. The sample contains around 100,000 distinct CDR3 sequences, 10% to 11% of which appear only once. Time point reported: blood at routine non-recurrence follow-up after resection. Without sorting, whole RNA was sequenced from tumor, nontumor lung or frozen PBMC. In this sample, this clonotype turned up a few times. Its antigen is not identified. The germline V gene encodes CDR1 MNHNS and CDR2 SASEGT. The trim removed 6 bases at V and 0 bases at J, leaving 0 bases unmatched. This CDR3 has 13 amino acids.

Sample: PBMCs, taken at follow-up. The sequence derives from a female donor with early-stage non-small cell lung cancer. V and J are TRBV6-1 and TRBJ2-3; 7 bases agree with TRBD1. The CDR3 DNA sequence: TGTGCCAGCAGACAGGGGAGCACAGATACGCAGTATTTT. It is translated as CASRQGSTDTQYF.